The clone carrying this T cell receptor beta chain has a handful of counts. This specimen comes from a study of T cells after yellow fever vaccination. TCRdb redid the calling of the 5' RACE reads with MiXCR, one entry per CDR3 protein. The sample yields some 150,000 distinct CDR3 sequences, about 6.9% seen once. CDR3 length: 14 amino acids. V was trimmed by 3 bases and J by 0 bases, leaving 9 bases between them. The germline CDR1 and CDR2 sequences are LGHDT and YNNKEL (reference sequence). This clonotype originated in a man aged 25 to 40 who received the YFV17D yellow fever vaccine. The sequencing used CD4+ T cells sorted from PBMCs, collected 10 days after the yellow fever booster vaccination. The genes are TRBV3-1 and TRBJ2-7; D may be TRBD1 (6 bases). The CDR3 bases are TGTGCCAGCAGCCACGAAGGGGGCTCCTACGAGCAGTACTTC. It translates to CASSHEGGSYEQYF.